This TCR beta chain appears in the sequencing data of a study of T cells in localized non-small cell lung cancer. The table came from immunoSEQ multiplex PCR; TCRdb's copy has only in-frame clones and leaves some out. This repertoire shows about 70,000 clones, 86% found once; its top ten account for around a fifth. This clone was observed once. This receptor was taken from a male donor aged 60 or over with stage III squamous cell lung carcinoma. This sample comprised peripheral blood, obtained before any cancer treatment.

CDR3 loop: CASSYDREETQYF. In DNA form, the CDR3 reads TGTGCCAGCAGCTATGACAGGGAAGAGACCCAGTACTTC. The V call is TRBV21-1, the J call TRBJ2-5; TRBD1 reflects the table's D call only, with no check against the DNA. TRBV21-1 is a listed pseudogene. The CDR3 is 13 amino acids.